One T cell receptor beta chain is described in this entry. The length of the CDR3 is 11 residues. Sequencing used immunoSEQ multiplex PCR; TCRdb keeps in-frame clones, though not all of them. Of about 80,000 clones listed, more than 85% are singletons. The data derive from a study of technical replicates of blood from a handful of donors. This chain links TRBV21-1 with TRBJ1-1. TRBV21-1 represents a pseudogene. The sequenced sample consisted of T cells isolated from PBMCs. The sequence was collected from a human donor in good health. The CDR3 spells CASSNPPEAFF. DNA for the CDR3: TGTGCCAGCAGCAACCCTCCTGAAGCTTTCTTT.